This TCR beta chain is drawn from a study of blood T cell repertoires in COVID-19. Study overall: The samples span acute and convalescent COVID-19 from the United States, Italy and Spain. PBMCs, B-cell-depleted T cells, or T cells provided the cDNA or gDNA that made up the material.

TCRdb keeps only in-frame clones here, not all; method: immunoSEQ multiplex PCR. The sample includes fewer than 500,000 clones, around 86% of them seen just once. CDR1 and CDR2 (germline): SGHRS, YFSETQ. Between the trimmed V and J ends, which lost 0 bases and 0 bases, there was a span of 9 bases. The CDR3 covers 15 residues. The receptor's source is a woman between 25 and 40 years old with active or convalescent COVID-19. The sequenced material came from peripheral blood. The genes are TRBV5-1 and TRBJ1-2; D might be TRBD1 (5 bases). The CDR3 coding sequence is TGCGCCAGCAGCTTGGGGACACAAGCTAACTATGGCTACACCTTC. Its translation is CASSLGTQANYGYTF.